These 9 T cell receptor beta chains share one sample of origin, sequenced in a study of T cells in women clearing cervical HPV infection. Method: immunoSEQ multiplex PCR; TCRdb's copy keeps in-frame clones and lacks some. The table lists around 13,000 clones. Sample: blood buffy coat. These TCRs come from a woman between 18 and 70 years old with a cervical HPV16 infection that either progressed to CIN3+ or cleared (not recorded which).

As to this clone: The read ends 3 residues shy of where the CDR3 ends; the end is completed using the germline J gene. This chain connects TRBV30 to TRBJ1-2; TRBD1 matches 10 bases. Germline CDR1 reads GTSNPN; CDR2 reads SVGIG (reference sequence). The CDR3 consists of 13 residues. CDR3 loop: CACEPGQGSDYTF. The CDR3 DNA, read in part, is TGTGCCTGCGAGCCGGGACAGGGGAGCGAC.

Concerning this clone itself: The CDR3 goes on 3 residues after the read ends, and that part is filled in from the germline J gene. The chain uses TRBV10-3 and TRBJ2-1, with TRBD2 identical over 8 bases. CDR1 is ENHRY and CDR2 is SYGVKD in the germline V gene. With 4 bases clipped from V and 0 bases from J, the junction kept 5 bases outside the gene matches. CDR3 length: 16 amino acids. Partial CDR3 DNA: TGTGCCATCAGTGGCCGGGGGGGGAGCTCCTACAATGAG. Amino acids: CAISGRGGSSYNE. The whole CDR3 is CAISGRGGSSYNEQFF.

The CDR3 here is CASSPNRYYGYTF. Partial CDR3 DNA: TGTGCCAGCAGCCCTAATAGATACTATGGC. The V and J genes are TRBV7-2 and TRBJ1-2; unclear D gene. The observed sequence ends 3 residues before the CDR3 terminus, with the missing tail filled in from the germline J gene. Trimming removed 5 bases from V and 3 bases from J, with 10 bases in between. The CDR3 extends over 13 amino acids. Germline CDR1 reads SGHTA; CDR2 reads FQGNSA.

Notes on this clone: The read ends 3 residues before the CDR3 terminus; that terminus is restored from the germline J gene. The chain employs TRBV7-9 and TRBJ1-5, with a weak D call TRBD1 (5 bases). The CDR3 covers 14 residues. Between the trimmed V and J ends, which lost 1 base and 3 bases, there was a span of 7 bases. Germline V lookup: CDR1 SEHNR, CDR2 FQNEAQ (reference sequence). The CDR3 bases that were read are TGTGCCAGCAGCTTAGGGGGGGACAATCAGCCC. Amino acid sequence: CASSLGGDNQP. In full, the CDR3 is CASSLGGDNQPQHF.

In the case of this clone: The missing CDR3 end, 3 residues past where the read stops, is filled in from the germline J gene. The genes are TRBV4-2 and TRBJ2-7, with unresolved D. There are 14 residues in the CDR3. Germline V gene lookup returns CDR1 LGHNA and CDR2 YNFKEQ. With 4 bases removed from V and 0 bases from J, the gap between germline ends came to 10 bases. The CDR3 is CASSLNSNSYEQYF. The covered CDR3 bases are TGTGCCAGCAGCCTTAACAGCAACTCCTACGAG.

A word on this clone: The observed sequence ends 3 residues before the CDR3 terminus, with the missing tail filled in from the germline J gene. The V gene is TRBV15, the J gene TRBJ2-5; D is possibly TRBD2 (6 bases). The ends were cut back, 4 bases at V and 5 bases at J, with 11 bases in the middle. The CDR3 is made up of 13 amino acids. Germline V lookup: CDR1 LNHNV, CDR2 YYDKDF (reference sequence). CDR3 DNA (partial): TGTGCCACCAGCAAGGGACTTCGGGAGACC. Encoded protein: CATSKGLRET. The CDR3 in full is CATSKGLRETQYF. The variable domain in full, with the rest retrieved from reference TRBV15 and TRBJ2-5, is DAMVIQNPRYQVTQFGKPVTLSCSQTLNHNVMYWYQQKSSQAPKLLFHYYDKDFNNEADTPDNFQSRRPNTSFCFLDIRSPGLGDTAMYLCATSKGLRETQYFGPGTRLLVL.

Of note for this clone: Read coverage stops 3 residues before the CDR3 terminus; the germline J gene supplies the remainder. J is TRBJ2-3 and V is TRBV18, with 8 bases lining up with TRBD1. This CDR3 contains 15 residues. CDR1 is KGHSH, CDR2 LQKENI, per germline. CDR3 DNA, as far as it was read: TGTGCCAGCTCACCGGCGGATCAGGGGGCGATTGCG. This translates into CASSPADQGAIA. The CDR3 reads in full as CASSPADQGAIAQYF.

Remarks on this clone: The CDR3 end is not reached by the read, which stops 3 residues before it; the germline J gene fills it in. This chain joins TRBV2 and TRBJ1-2, with 7 positions matching TRBD1. The length of the CDR3 is 13 residues. J lost 4 bases, V lost 6 bases, and 5 bases had no gene match. The V gene's germline CDR1 is SNHLY and CDR2 FYNNEI. The CDR3 region is CASSPTGIYGYTF. The CDR3 bases that were read are TGTGCCAGCAGCCCGACAGGGATCTATGGC. The full variable domain, in which reference TRBV2 and TRBJ1-2 provide the parts outside the CDR3, is EPEVTQTPSHQVTQMGQEVILRCVPISNHLYFYWYRQILGQKVEFLVSFYNNEISEKSEIFDDQFSVERPDGSNFTLKIRSTKLEDSAMYFCASSPTGIYGYTFGSGTRLTVV.

On this clone itself: The read ends 3 residues before the CDR3 terminus; that terminus is restored from the germline J gene. The V and J genes are TRBV29-1 and TRBJ1-2; tentative D call: TRBD1 (5 bases). Germline CDR1 and CDR2: SQVTM and ANQGSEA. The CDR3 runs to 11 residues. The part of the CDR3 DNA that was read is TGCAGCGTTGCCAGGGCCGAAAGC. Its translation is CSVARAES. The whole CDR3 sequence is CSVARAESYTF.